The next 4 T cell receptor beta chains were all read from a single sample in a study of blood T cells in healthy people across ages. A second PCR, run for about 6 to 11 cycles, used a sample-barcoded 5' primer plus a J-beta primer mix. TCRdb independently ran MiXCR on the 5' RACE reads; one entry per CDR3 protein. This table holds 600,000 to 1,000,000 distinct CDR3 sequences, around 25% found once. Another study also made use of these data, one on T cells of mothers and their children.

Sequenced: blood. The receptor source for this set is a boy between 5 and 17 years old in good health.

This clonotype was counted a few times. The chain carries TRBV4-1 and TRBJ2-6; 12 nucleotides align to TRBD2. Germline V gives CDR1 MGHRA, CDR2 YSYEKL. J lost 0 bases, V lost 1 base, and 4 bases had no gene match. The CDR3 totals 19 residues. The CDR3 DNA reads TGCGCCAGCAGCCAAGGCCGACTAGCGGGAGACTCTGGGGCCAACGTCCTGACTTTC. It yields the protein CASSQGRLAGDSGANVLTF.

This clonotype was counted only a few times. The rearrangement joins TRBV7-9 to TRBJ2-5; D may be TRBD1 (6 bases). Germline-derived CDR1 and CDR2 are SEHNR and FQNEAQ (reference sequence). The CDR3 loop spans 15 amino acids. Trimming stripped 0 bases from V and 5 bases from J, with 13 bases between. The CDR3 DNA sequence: TGTGCCAGCAGCTTAGCCAGGGGAGCCTCGGAGACCCAGTACTTC. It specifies CASSLARGASETQYF.

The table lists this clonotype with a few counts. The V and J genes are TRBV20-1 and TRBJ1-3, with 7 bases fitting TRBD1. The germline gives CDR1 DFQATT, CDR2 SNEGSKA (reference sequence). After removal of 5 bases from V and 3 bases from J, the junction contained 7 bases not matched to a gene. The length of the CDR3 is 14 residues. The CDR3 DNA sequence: TGCAGTGCTCGCCATAGGGACAGTGGAAACACCATATATTTT. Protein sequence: CSARHRDSGNTIYF.

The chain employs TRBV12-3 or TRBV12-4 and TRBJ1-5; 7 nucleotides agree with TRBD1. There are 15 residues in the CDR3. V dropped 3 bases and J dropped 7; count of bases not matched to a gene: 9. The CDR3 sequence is CASSFGDRVGQPQHF. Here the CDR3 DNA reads TGTGCCAGCAGTTTCGGTGACAGGGTAGGGCAGCCCCAGCATTTT.